The entry below describes one T cell receptor beta chain. This entry belongs to a study of shared clonotypes between healthy human individuals. Naive CD8 populations comprised CD45RO-negative cells positively selected for CCR7, excluding terminally differentiated effector memory CD45RA+ cells. Assay used: immunoSEQ multiplex PCR; TCRdb lists only in-frame clones, some missing. Of around 2.1 million clones in the sample, roughly 91% were seen once. Trimming cost V 3 bases and J 3 bases, with 13 bases left between them. CDR3 length: 15 residues. Germline assignment: CDR1 LGHNA and CDR2 YSLEER. The J gene is TRBJ2-3, the V gene TRBV4-3; maybe TRBD2 (5 bases). What was sequenced was naive CD8+ T cells from PBMCs. This clonotype was obtained from a man between 18 and 35 years old in good health. Some clones in this sample may be carry-over from other donors' samples. Here the CDR3 reads CASSQSGRTTDTQYF. CDR3 sequence (DNA): TGCGCCAGCAGCCAGAGTGGCCGGACTACAGATACGCAGTATTTT.